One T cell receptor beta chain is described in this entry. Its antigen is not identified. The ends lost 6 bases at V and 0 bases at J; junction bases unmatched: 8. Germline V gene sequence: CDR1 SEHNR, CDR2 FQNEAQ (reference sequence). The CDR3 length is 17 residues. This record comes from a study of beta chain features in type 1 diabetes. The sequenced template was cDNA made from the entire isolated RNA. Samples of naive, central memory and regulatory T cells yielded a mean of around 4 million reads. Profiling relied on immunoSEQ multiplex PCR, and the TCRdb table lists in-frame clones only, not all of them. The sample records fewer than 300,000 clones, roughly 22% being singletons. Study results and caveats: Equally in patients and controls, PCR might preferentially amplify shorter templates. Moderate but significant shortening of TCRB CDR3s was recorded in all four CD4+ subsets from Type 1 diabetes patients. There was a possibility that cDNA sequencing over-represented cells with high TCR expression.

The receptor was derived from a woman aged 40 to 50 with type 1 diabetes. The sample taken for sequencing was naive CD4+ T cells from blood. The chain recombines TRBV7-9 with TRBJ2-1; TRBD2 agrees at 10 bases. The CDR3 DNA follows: TGTGCCAGCAGGGGCGCCTCTAGCGGGAGCTCCTACAATGAGCAGTTCTTC. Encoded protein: CASRGASSGSSYNEQFF.